These T cell receptor beta chains were read from a single sample in a study of CD8+ T cells in alopecia areata. Some clones are missing from TCRdb's copy, which holds only in-frame ones; the method was immunoSEQ multiplex PCR. This sample carries about 200,000 clones, 50% to 60% of them seen once, and the ten largest clones take over 3%. The starting material was CD4+ T cells sorted from blood, obtained at week 4, from a patient treated with tofacitinib. These receptors all come from a human donor with alopecia areata. Each CDR3 is given with its conserved first and last residue. Each record gives: CDR3 length, clone size, V gene, D gene, J gene, CDR3 protein, CDR3 DNA. A D gene is named only where the DNA matches it firmly. The listing skips clone size in some rows; elsewhere it reads once, few, many or a size class.

>13|-|TRBV30|-|TRBJ1-4
CAWSGGADEKLFF
TGTGCCTGGAGTGGAGGGGCGGATGAAAAACTGTTTTTT
>13|-|TRBV7-9|-|TRBJ1-6
CASRTEGGPPLHF
TGTGCCAGCAGAACGGAAGGGGGTCCTCCCCTCCACTTT
>11|-|TRBV6-6|-|TRBJ1-1
CASTGNTEAFF
TGTGCCAGCACAGGGAACACTGAAGCTTTCTTT
>13|-|TRBV7-2|-|TRBJ1-1
CASSLKRENKAFF
TGTGCCAGCAGCCTAAAAAGGGAGAATAAAGCTTTCTTT
>14|-|TRBV5-6|-|TRBJ2-7
CASSLAGGLYEQYF
TGTGCCAGCAGCTTGGCGGGGGGCCTCTACGAGCAGTACTTC
>14|-|TRBV15|-|TRBJ1-2
CATSRADANYGYTF
TGTGCCACCAGCAGGGCAGACGCTAACTATGGCTACACCTTC
>13|-|TRBV28|-|TRBJ2-7
CASSLNPSYEQYF
TGTGCCAGCAGTTTGAACCCATCCTACGAGCAGTACTTC
>13|-|TRBV10-3|-|TRBJ1-4
CATRQVRDEKLFF
TGTGCCACACGACAGGTTCGGGATGAAAAACTGTTTTTT
>20|-|TRBV4-1|TRBD2|TRBJ2-5
CASSQDGRAGGPSSQETQYF
TGCGCCAGCAGCCAAGATGGCCGAGCGGGGGGCCCCTCTTCCCAAGAGACCCAGTACTTC
>12|-|TRBV7-9|-|TRBJ1-2
CASRPTGYGYTF
TGTGCCAGCAGACCCACAGGGTATGGCTACACCTTC
>14|few|TRBV5-1|-|TRBJ2-7
CASSSRAGNYEQYF
TGCGCCAGCAGCTCTCGGGCAGGGAACTACGAGCAGTACTTC
>14|-|TRBV27|-|TRBJ2-3
CASSSSWAGGTQYF
TGTGCCAGCAGTTCGTCATGGGCGGGTGGTACGCAGTATTTT
>14|few|TRBV7-8|-|TRBJ2-7
CASSLAGEYYEQYF
TGTGCCAGCAGCTTAGCGGGCGAGTACTACGAGCAGTACTTC
>17|-|TRBV5-1|-|TRBJ2-6
CASSFVAEYSGANVLTF
TGCGCCAGCAGCTTCGTAGCCGAGTACTCTGGGGCCAACGTCCTGACTTTC
>14|few|TRBV29-1|-|TRBJ2-3
CSVTGLSSTDTQYF
TGCAGCGTCACAGGGTTGTCTAGCACAGATACGCAGTATTTT
>13|-|TRBV2|-|TRBJ1-5
CASTHSSRQPQHF
TGTGCCAGCACCCACAGCTCAAGACAGCCCCAGCATTTT
>13|-|TRBV29-1|-|TRBJ1-1
CSVNAPSGAEAFF
TGCAGCGTTAACGCTCCCTCCGGCGCTGAAGCTTTCTTT
>15|-|TRBV30|TRBD1|TRBJ1-4
CAWNRWTGANEKLFF
TGTGCCTGGAACCGATGGACAGGGGCCAATGAAAAACTGTTTTTT
>13|few|TRBV11-3|-|TRBJ1-1
CASSFKRSTEAFF
TGTGCCAGCAGCTTCAAGCGGAGTACTGAAGCTTTCTTT
>13|-|TRBV30|-|TRBJ2-1
CAWTRDPYNEQFF
TGTGCCTGGACCCGGGACCCTTACAATGAGCAGTTCTTC
>16|-|TRBV28|-|TRBJ2-3
CASSSFGGLSTDTQYF
TGTGCCAGCAGTTCCTTTGGTGGGCTTAGCACAGATACGCAGTATTTT
>16|-|TRBV4-1|TRBD1|TRBJ2-2
CASSRTGAGNTGELFF
TGCGCCAGCAGCCGTACAGGGGCGGGTAACACCGGGGAGCTGTTTTTT
>15|-|TRBV15|-|TRBJ2-1
CATGLDRGSYNEQFF
TGTGCCACCGGCCTCGACAGAGGCTCCTACAATGAGCAGTTCTTC
>17|-|TRBV5-1|TRBD2|TRBJ2-4
CASSLEPGLAGQNIQYF
TGCGCCAGCAGCTTGGAGCCCGGACTAGCGGGCCAAAACATTCAGTACTTC
>15|-|TRBV4-2|TRBD1|TRBJ1-2
CASSQDGGQGYGYTF
TGTGCCAGCAGCCAGGACGGGGGACAGGGCTATGGCTACACCTTC
>13|once|TRBV30|-|TRBJ1-6
CAWTLGGLRALHF
TGTGCCTGGACACTCGGGGGCTTGAGGGCCCTCCACTTT
>14|-|TRBV30|TRBD1|TRBJ1-2
CAWLGDQGGYGYTF
TGTGCCTGGCTCGGCGACCAGGGGGGCTATGGCTACACCTTC
>13|-|TRBV29-1|-|TRBJ1-1
CSVVRVVDTEAFF
TGCAGCGTTGTCAGGGTTGTGGACACTGAAGCTTTCTTT
>15|-|TRBV28|TRBD2|TRBJ2-3
CASSRTSGAINTQYF
TGTGCCAGCAGTCGGACTAGCGGGGCCATAAATACGCAGTATTTT
>14|-|TRBV5-1|TRBD1|TRBJ2-5
CASSMGQGEETQYF
TGCGCCAGCAGTATGGGCCAGGGGGAGGAGACCCAGTACTTC
>16|-|TRBV9|-|TRBJ1-6
CASSVGPGAINSPLHF
TGTGCCAGCAGCGTAGGCCCCGGGGCGATTAATTCACCCCTCCACTTT
>14|-|TRBV5-1|-|TRBJ2-4
CASSVGGDPDIQYF
TGCGCCAGCAGCGTTGGTGGGGACCCAGACATTCAGTACTTC
>15|few|TRBV29-1|-|TRBJ2-1
CSVEGGLSSYNEQFF
TGCAGCGTCGAAGGGGGGTTAAGCTCCTACAATGAGCAGTTCTTC